Presented here are 6 T cell receptor beta chains from one specimen sequenced in a study of shared clonotypes between healthy human individuals. Sequenced by immunoSEQ multiplex PCR; TCRdb stores in-frame clones only, minus some. The table has some 320,000 clones, about nine tenths seen once. The sample consisted of memory CD8+ T cells sorted from blood. Described subset: CD45RO+ cells pooled with CCR7-negative TemRA cells. The receptors were sampled from a man aged 18 to 29 in good health.

This clone was observed once. The chain employs TRBV7-9 and TRBJ2-5; 14 bases align to TRBD2. This CDR3 is built from 16 residues. Trimming cost V 5 bases and J 4 bases; bases outside gene matches: 6. Germline CDR1 is SEHNR and CDR2 is FQNEAQ (reference sequence). The CDR3 reads CASSALTSGGAETQYF. The CDR3 bases are TGTGCCAGCAGCGCCTTGACTAGCGGGGGGGCAGAGACCCAGTACTTC.

This clone was seen many times. The V gene is TRBV21-1, the J gene TRBJ2-4; TRBD2, the table's D call, lacks a check against the DNA. TRBV21-1 is an annotated pseudogene. The CDR3 totals 14 residues. The CDR3 DNA reads as TGTGCCAGCAGCAAACTCCTAGCCAAAAACATTCAGTACTTC. Translating it yields CASSKLLAKNIQYF.

This clone showed up just once. The CDR3 DNA reads TGTGCCAGCAGTGACCCGACAGGGGGAGGATACGAGCAGTACTTC. Translation gives CASSDPTGGGYEQYF. The rearrangement uses TRBV6-1 and TRBJ2-7; 9 bases are shared with TRBD1. CDR3 length: 15 amino acids. After removal of 3 bases from V and 4 bases from J, the junction contained 7 bases not matched to a gene. Germline-derived CDR1 and CDR2 are MNHNS and SASEGT.

This clone came up once. The CDR3 DNA follows: TGTGCCAGCAAAAAGACAGCCGGACCGAACACTGAAGCTTTCTTT. Its protein is CASKKTAGPNTEAFF. The gene calls are TRBV6-6 and TRBJ1-1, with D tentatively TRBD1 (5 bases). Germline assignment: CDR1 MNHNY and CDR2 SVGAGI (reference sequence). CDR3 length equals 15 residues. Trimming shortened V by 7 bases and J by 1 base, and 16 bases separated the two germline ends.

In this sample, this clone turned up once. The CDR3 region is CASSYGTTGETQYF. DNA of the CDR3: TGCGCCAGCAGCTATGGGACGACAGGAGAGACCCAGTACTTC. This chain joins TRBV5-1 and TRBJ2-5; maybe TRBD1 (6 bases). Germline CDR1 SGHRS, CDR2 YFSETQ. Trimming left V 3 bases short and J 4 bases short, with 13 bases between. The CDR3 has 14 residues.

The rearrangement links TRBV2 to TRBJ2-7; 11 bases are a match to TRBD2. Germline loops: CDR1 SNHLY, CDR2 FYNNEI. After removal of 5 bases from V and 4 bases from J, the junction contained 4 bases not matched to a gene. The CDR3 loop spans 14 amino acids. In nucleotides, the CDR3 is TGTGCCAGCAGTTATAGCGGGGGGGCGTACGAGCAGTACTTC. This gives the protein CASSYSGGAYEQYF.